This T cell receptor beta chain was obtained from a study of T-cell reconstitution after alpha-beta-depleted transplantation in children. This clonotype was found a few times. CDR3 length equals 14 residues. V shed 5 bases and J shed 2 bases, with 13 bases lying between them. Germline CDR1 and CDR2: SGHTA and FQGNSA. Preparing the TCRbeta library involved the use of unique molecular identifiers. Each CDR3 protein is one row after TCRdb ran MiXCR on the PCR reads. Among around 400,000 distinct CDR3 sequences, under 13% were seen once, and the ten largest hold roughly 5.5%. The receptor was isolated from a human donor who donated a stem cell graft to a child with acute myeloid leukemia. The sequenced sample was PBMCs from the stem cell graft donor, obtained from the stem cell graft. The chain has TRBV7-2 and TRBJ2-7; D unresolved. The CDR3 region is CASSASRLTYEQYF. CDR3 coding DNA: TGTGCCAGCAGCGCCTCACGCCTCACCTACGAGCAGTACTTC.